This record looks at one TCR beta chain sequence and its context. Construction of TCR beta libraries relied on iRepertoire HTBI primers and on Arm-PCR targeting CDR3 regions. One entry per CDR3 protein, called by TCRdb with MiXCR from the multiplex PCR reads. Of about 660,000 distinct CDR3 sequences in the sample, approximately 29% were seen once. Trimming stripped 0 bases from V and 5 bases from J, with 8 bases between. The CDR3 extends over 14 amino acids. Germline loops: CDR1 ENHRY, CDR2 SYGVKD. Time point defined: persistent/refractory GD, antithyroid drugs over 5 years with positive TRAb. Construction of the TCR library relied on RNA isolated from PBMCs. The data belong to a study of regulatory T cells in long-lasting Graves disease. Study information: Positive TSH receptor antibodies alongside over 5 years of antithyroid drugs were what marked Graves' disease as persistent.

The rearrangement uses TRBV10-3 and TRBJ1-5, with D unclear. The receptor was derived from a female donor with Graves disease. The material was peripheral blood mononuclear cells (PBMCs), obtained when the disease was refractory, from a patient treated with antithyroid drugs. The CDR3 sequence: CAISESAGYQPQHF. For the CDR3, the DNA is TGTGCCATCAGTGAGTCGGCAGGTTATCAGCCCCAGCATTTT.